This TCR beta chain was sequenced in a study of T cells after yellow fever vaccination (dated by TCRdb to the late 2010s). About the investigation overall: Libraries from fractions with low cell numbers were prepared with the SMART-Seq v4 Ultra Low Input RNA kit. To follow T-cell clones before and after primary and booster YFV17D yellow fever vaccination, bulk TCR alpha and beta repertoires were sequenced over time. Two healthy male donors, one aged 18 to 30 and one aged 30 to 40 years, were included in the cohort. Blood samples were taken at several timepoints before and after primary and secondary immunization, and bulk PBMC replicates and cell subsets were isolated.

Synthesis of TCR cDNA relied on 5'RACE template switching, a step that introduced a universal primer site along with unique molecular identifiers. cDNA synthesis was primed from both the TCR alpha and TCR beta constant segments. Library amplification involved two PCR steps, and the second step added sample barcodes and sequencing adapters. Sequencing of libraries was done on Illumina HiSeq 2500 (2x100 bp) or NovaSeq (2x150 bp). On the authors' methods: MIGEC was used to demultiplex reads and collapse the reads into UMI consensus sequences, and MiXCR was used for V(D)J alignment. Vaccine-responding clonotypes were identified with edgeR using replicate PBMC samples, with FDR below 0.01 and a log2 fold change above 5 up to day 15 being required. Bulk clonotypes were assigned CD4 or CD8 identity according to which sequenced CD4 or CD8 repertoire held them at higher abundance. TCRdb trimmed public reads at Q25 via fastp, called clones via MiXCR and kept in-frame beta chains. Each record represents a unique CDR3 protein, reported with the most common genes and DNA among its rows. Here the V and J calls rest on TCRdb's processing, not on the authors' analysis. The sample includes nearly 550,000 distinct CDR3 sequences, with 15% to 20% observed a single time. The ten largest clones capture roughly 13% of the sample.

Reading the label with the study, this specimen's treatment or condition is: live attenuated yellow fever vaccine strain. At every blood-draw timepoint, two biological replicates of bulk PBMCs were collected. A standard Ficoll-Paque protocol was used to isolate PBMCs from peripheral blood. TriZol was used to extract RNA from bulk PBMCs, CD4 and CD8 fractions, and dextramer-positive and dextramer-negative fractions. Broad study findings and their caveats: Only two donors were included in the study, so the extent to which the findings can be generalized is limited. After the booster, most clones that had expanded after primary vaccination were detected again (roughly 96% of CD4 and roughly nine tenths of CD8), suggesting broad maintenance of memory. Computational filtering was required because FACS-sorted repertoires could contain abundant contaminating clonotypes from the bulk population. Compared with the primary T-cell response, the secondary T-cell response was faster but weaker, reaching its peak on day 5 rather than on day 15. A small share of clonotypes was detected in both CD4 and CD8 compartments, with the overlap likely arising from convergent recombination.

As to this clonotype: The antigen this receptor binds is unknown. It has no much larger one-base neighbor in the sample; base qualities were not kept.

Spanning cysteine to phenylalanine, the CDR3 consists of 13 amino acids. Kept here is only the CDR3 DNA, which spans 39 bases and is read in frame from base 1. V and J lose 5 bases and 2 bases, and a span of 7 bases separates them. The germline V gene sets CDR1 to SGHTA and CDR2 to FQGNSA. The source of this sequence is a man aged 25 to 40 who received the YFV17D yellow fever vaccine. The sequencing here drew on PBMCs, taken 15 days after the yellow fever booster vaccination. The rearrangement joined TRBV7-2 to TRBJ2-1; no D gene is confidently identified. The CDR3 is CASSPEPYNEQFF. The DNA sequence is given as TGTGCCAGCAGCCCCGAGCCCTACAATGAGCAGTTCTTC.